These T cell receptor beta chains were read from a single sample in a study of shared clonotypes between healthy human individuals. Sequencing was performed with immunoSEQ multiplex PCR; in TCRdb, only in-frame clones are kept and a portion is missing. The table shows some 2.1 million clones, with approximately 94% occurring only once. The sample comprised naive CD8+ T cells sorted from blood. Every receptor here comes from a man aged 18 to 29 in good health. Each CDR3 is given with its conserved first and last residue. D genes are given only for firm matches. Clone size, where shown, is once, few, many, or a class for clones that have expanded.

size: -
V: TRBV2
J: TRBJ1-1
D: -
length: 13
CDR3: CASSEENSLEAFF
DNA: TGTGCCAGCAGTGAAGAAAACTCTCTTGAAGCTTTCTTT

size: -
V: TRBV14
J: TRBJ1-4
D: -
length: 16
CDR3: CASSQDYTLTNEKLFF
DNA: TGTGCCAGCAGCCAAGATTACACTTTAACTAATGAAAAACTGTTTTTT

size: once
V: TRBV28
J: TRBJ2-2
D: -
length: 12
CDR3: CASSTEPGELFF
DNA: TGTGCCAGCAGTACCGAGCCCGGGGAGCTGTTTTTT

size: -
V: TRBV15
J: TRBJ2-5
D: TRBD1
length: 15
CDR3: CATSRVGQYQETQYF
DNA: TGTGCCACCAGCAGAGTGGGACAGTACCAAGAGACCCAGTACTTC

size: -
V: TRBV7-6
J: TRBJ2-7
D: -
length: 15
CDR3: CASSLAVGVSYEQYF
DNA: TGTGCCAGCAGCTTAGCGGTAGGGGTTTCCTACGAGCAGTACTTC

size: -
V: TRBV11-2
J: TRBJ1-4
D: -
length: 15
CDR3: CASSLGPGVIEKLFF
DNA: TGTGCCAGCAGCTTAGGACCCGGGGTTATTGAAAAACTGTTTTTT

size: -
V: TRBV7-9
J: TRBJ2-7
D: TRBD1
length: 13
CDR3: CASSSTGWGEQYF
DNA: TGTGCCAGCAGCTCGACAGGGTGGGGTGAGCAGTACTTC

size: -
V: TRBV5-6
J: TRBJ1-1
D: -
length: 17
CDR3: CASSLLLRESLNTEAFF
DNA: TGTGCCAGCAGCTTGCTTTTAAGGGAATCATTGAACACTGAAGCTTTCTTT

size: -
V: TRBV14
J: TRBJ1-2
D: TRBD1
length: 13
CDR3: CASSQGQGGGYTF
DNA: TGTGCCAGCAGCCAAGGACAGGGCGGAGGCTACACCTTC

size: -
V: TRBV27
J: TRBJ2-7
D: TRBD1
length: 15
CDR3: CASNLGADRGYEQYF
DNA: TGTGCCAGCAATTTAGGGGCGGACAGGGGATACGAGCAGTACTTC

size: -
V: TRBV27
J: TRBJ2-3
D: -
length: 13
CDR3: CASSLPPLDTQYF
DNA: TGTGCCAGCAGTTTACCCCCATTAGATACGCAGTATTTT

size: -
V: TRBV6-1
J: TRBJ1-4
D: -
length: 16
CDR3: CASSEPSGGVGEKLFF
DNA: TGTGCCAGCAGTGAACCGTCGGGGGGCGTGGGTGAAAAACTGTTTTTT

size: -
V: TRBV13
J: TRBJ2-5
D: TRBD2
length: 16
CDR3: CASRASGRGWVETQYF
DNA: TGTGCCAGCAGGGCTAGCGGGAGAGGATGGGTTGAGACCCAGTACTTC

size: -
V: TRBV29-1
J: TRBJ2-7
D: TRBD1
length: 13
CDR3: CSAGQGESYEQYF
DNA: TGCAGCGCCGGACAGGGCGAATCCTACGAGCAGTACTTC

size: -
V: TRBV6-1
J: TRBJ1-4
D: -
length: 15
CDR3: CASSETTVANEKLFF
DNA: TGTGCCAGCAGTGAAACGACAGTGGCTAATGAAAAACTGTTTTTT

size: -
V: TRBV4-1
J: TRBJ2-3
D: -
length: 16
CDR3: CASRAYGVVNTDTQYF
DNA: TGCGCCAGCAGAGCTTACGGGGTCGTTAACACAGATACGCAGTATTTT

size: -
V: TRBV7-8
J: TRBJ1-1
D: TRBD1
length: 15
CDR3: CASSPPGGGGTEAFF
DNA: TGTGCCAGCAGCCCGCCCGGAGGGGGCGGGACTGAAGCTTTCTTT

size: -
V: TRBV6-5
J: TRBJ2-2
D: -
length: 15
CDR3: CASSLYTPNTGELFF
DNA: TGTGCCAGCAGTTTGTACACTCCGAACACCGGGGAGCTGTTTTTT

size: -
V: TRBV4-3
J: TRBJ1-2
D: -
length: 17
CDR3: CASSQDFTGSSESGYTF
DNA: TGCGCCAGCAGCCAAGATTTTACAGGGAGTAGTGAGAGTGGCTACACCTTC

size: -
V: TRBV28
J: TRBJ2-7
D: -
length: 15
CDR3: CASSTPRDISYEQYF
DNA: TGTGCCAGCAGTACCCCACGCGATATCTCCTACGAGCAGTACTTC

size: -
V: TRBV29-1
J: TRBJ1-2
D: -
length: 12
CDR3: CSVEDRVVGYTF
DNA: TGCAGCGTTGAAGACAGGGTAGTTGGCTACACCTTC

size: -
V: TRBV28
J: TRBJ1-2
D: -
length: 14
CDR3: CASRPFTGNYGYTF
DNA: TGTGCCAGCAGACCTTTTACCGGGAACTATGGCTACACCTTC

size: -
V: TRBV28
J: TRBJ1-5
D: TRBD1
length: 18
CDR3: CASSPPETGTYSNQPQHF
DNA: TGTGCCAGCAGTCCTCCCGAGACAGGGACCTATAGCAATCAGCCCCAGCATTTT

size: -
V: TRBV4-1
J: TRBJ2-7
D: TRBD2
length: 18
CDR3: CASSQEQPGLAGGSEQYF
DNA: TGCGCCAGCAGCCAAGAACAACCGGGACTAGCGGGAGGAAGCGAGCAGTACTTC

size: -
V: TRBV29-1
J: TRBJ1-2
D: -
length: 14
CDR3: CSVELLGEGYGYTF
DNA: TGCAGCGTTGAACTTCTAGGGGAAGGGTATGGCTACACCTTC

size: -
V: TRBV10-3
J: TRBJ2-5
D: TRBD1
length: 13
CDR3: CAISGDRGETQYF
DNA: TGTGCCATCAGTGGGGACAGGGGAGAAACCCAGTACTTC

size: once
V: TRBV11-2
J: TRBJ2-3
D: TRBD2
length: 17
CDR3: CASSLVPFSGGADTQYF
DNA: TGTGCCAGCAGCTTAGTCCCTTTTAGCGGGGGGGCTGATACGCAGTATTTT

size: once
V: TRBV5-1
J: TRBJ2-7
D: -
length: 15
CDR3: CASSLGGGLTVEQYF
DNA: TGCGCCAGCAGCTTGGGGGGAGGTTTGACGGTCGAGCAGTACTTC

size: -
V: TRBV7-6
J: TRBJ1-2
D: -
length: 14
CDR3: CASSPDSGTYGYTF
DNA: TGTGCCAGCAGCCCGGACAGTGGTACCTATGGCTACACCTTC

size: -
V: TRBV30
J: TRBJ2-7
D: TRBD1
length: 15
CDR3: CAWSVGPGGMYEQYF
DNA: TGTGCCTGGAGTGTAGGGCCAGGGGGCATGTACGAGCAGTACTTC

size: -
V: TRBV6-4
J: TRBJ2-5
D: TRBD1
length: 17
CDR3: CASSDPLRTGNQETQYF
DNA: TGTGCCAGCAGTGACCCCCTTCGGACAGGGAACCAAGAGACCCAGTACTTC

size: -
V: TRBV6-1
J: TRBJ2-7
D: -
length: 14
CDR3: CASGDGAGPYEQYF
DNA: TGTGCCAGCGGTGATGGAGCCGGGCCCTACGAGCAGTACTTC

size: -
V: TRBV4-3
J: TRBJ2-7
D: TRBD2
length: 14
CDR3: CASSRTSEDYEQYF
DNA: TGCGCCAGCAGCCGGACTAGCGAAGACTACGAGCAGTACTTC